This T cell receptor beta chain derives from a study of spatial heterogeneity in lung cancer. At the level of the study: On average, each unique TCR and UMI combination appeared more than ten times in raw reads.

The time point here: sample taken at primary tumor resection. Unsorted whole RNA from tumor, nontumor lung or frozen PBMC underwent sequencing. The donor population consisted of 72 patients with untreated, early-stage non-small cell lung cancer. TCRdb ran MiXCR on the 5' RACE reads and lists one entry per CDR3 protein. This sample has more than 950 distinct CDR3 sequences, with about 6.4% found just once. V was shortened by 6 bases and J by 0 bases, with 9 bases between the two germline ends. The CDR3 sequence is 13 residues long. This clonotype is labeled as medium-sized. The origin of this receptor is a male donor with early-stage non-small cell lung cancer. The source material was normal lung tissue next to the tumor, sampled at surgery. J is TRBJ2-7 and V is TRBV12-3 or TRBV12-4; D is undetermined. The DNA of the CDR3 is TGTGCCAGCAGGACACCTCTCTCCTACGAGCAGTACTTC. Its translation: CASRTPLSYEQYF.